Following are 21 T cell receptor beta chains from one sample sequenced in a study of cytomegalovirus exposure and HLA in healthy donors. The protocol was immunoSEQ multiplex PCR, while the TCRdb copy is restricted to in-frame clones and leaves out a portion. The sample includes tens of thousands of clones, 75% to 90% of them seen just once. What was sequenced was PBMCs. Source of these receptors: a woman aged 18-29 years in good health and CMV-seronegative.

The rearrangement uses TRBV4-2 and TRBJ2-1; 10 bases agree with TRBD2. Germline CDR1 LGHNA, CDR2 YNFKEQ. Trimming cost V 4 bases and J 0 bases; bases outside gene matches: 6. There are 17 residues in the CDR3. The CDR3 bases are TGTGCCAGCAGCCCGCCGGGACTAGCGCGCTCCTACAATGAGCAGTTCTTC. This encodes CASSPPGLARSYNEQFF.

V and J are TRBV28 and TRBJ1-3; no definite D call. In germline, CDR1 is MDHEN, CDR2 SYDVKM. Trimming took off 4 bases at V and 0 bases at J, with 13 bases between the two ends. The CDR3 consists of 16 residues. The CDR3 DNA follows: TGTGCCAGCAGTTCCGATCGGCGGGACTCTGGAAACACCATATATTTT. It translates to CASSSDRRDSGNTIYF.

The chain is built from TRBV30 and TRBJ2-7; TRBD2 might be the D (5 bases). V was clipped by 5 bases and J by 5 bases, with 10 bases between them. The length of the CDR3 is 11 residues. Germline CDR1 GTSNPN, CDR2 SVGIG (reference sequence). The CDR3 here is CAWERDNEQYF. In DNA, the CDR3 is TGTGCCTGGGAGAGGGATAACGAGCAGTACTTC.

The CDR3 DNA follows: TGTGCCAGCAGCGTACAAACAGGGGGCGCATCTAATGAGCAGTTCTTC. It encodes CASSVQTGGASNEQFF. The V gene is TRBV9, the J gene TRBJ2-1; 9 nucleotides match TRBD1. V was clipped by 1 base and J by 7 bases; unmatched bases: 9. The germline V gene has CDR1 SGDLS and CDR2 YYNGEE. The CDR3 totals 16 residues.

V is TRBV18 and J is TRBJ1-3, with D hard to call. There are 14 residues in the CDR3. Germline V CDR1 and CDR2: KGHSH, LQKENI. V dropped 5 bases and J dropped 0 bases, with 8 bases sitting between them. The CDR3 DNA follows: TGTGCCAGCTCAGCCGAGATCTCTGGAAACACCATATATTTT. This translates into CASSAEISGNTIYF.

This clone has just one count. The gene calls are TRBV7-2 and TRBJ2-5, with TRBD2 identical over 11 bases. CDR3 length equals 13 residues. V trimming: 5 bases; J trimming: 7 bases; junction bases outside the gene matches: 3. Germline CDR1 SGHTA, CDR2 FQGNSA. For the CDR3, the DNA is TGTGCCAGCAGCGCCGGGACTAGCGGGACCCAGTACTTC. It codes for CASSAGTSGTQYF.

The V gene is TRBV7-3, the J gene TRBJ2-4; 12 bases match TRBD2. With 2 bases clipped from V and 1 base from J, the junction kept 6 bases outside the gene matches. Germline CDR1 is SGHTA and CDR2 is FQGTGA. CDR3 length: 18 amino acids. CDR3: CASSLLAGGPGAKNIQYF. The CDR3 DNA follows: TGTGCCAGCAGCTTACTAGCGGGGGGGCCTGGGGCCAAAAACATTCAGTACTTC.

This clone was seen a few times. The chain uses TRBV27 and TRBJ2-7; 7 positions agree with TRBD2. Germline-derived CDR1 and CDR2 are MNHEY and SMNVEV (reference sequence). J was trimmed by 5 bases and V by 3 bases; bases with no gene match: 7. The CDR3 is 14 amino acids. The CDR3 loop is CASSFGGSINEQYF. The CDR3 bases are TGTGCCAGCAGTTTCGGGGGGAGTATCAACGAGCAGTACTTC.

The genes are TRBV30 and TRBJ1-1; D is undetermined. In germline, CDR1 is GTSNPN, CDR2 SVGIG (reference sequence). The CDR3 sequence is 14 residues long. V was shortened by 5 bases and J by 4 bases, with 17 bases between the two germline ends. The CDR3 is CAWVPSFSPTEAFF. The CDR3 nucleotides read TGTGCCTGGGTCCCCTCTTTTAGCCCCACTGAAGCTTTCTTT.

This clone was counted a single time. The rearrangement uses TRBV18 and TRBJ2-7; D is possibly TRBD2 (6 bases). The CDR3 consists of 15 residues. The germline V gene encodes CDR1 KGHSH and CDR2 LQKENI. The germline V and J ends were trimmed by 5 bases and 3 bases, with 17 bases remaining between them. CDR3 loop: CASSVSGGSGYEQYF. The CDR3 DNA follows: TGTGCCAGCTCAGTAAGTGGGGGGTCGGGCTACGAGCAGTACTTC.

V gene TRBV7-2 combines with J gene TRBJ2-5; 7 positions match TRBD1. Germline CDR1 SGHTA, CDR2 FQGNSA. With V trimmed by 3 bases and J by 2 bases, 6 bases remained unmatched. The CDR3 totals 15 residues. The DNA for the CDR3 is TGTGCCAGCAGCTTTTCGAGGGACAGACAAGAGACCCAGTACTTC. Protein product: CASSFSRDRQETQYF.

This sequence joins TRBV6-6 and TRBJ2-3, with D perhaps matching TRBD2 (6 bases). V dropped 7 bases and J dropped 3 bases, with 17 bases sitting between them. The CDR3 extends over 15 amino acids. The V gene's germline CDR1 is MNHNY and CDR2 SVGAGI (reference sequence). DNA of the CDR3: TGTGCCAGCACCGGGAGAGCTAGCCGGACAGATACGCAGTATTTT. Translation gives CASTGRASRTDTQYF.

The chain recombines TRBV2 with TRBJ1-5, with unresolved D. This CDR3 has 14 amino acids. V was cut by 0 bases and J by 6 bases, with 9 bases left in between. Germline CDR1 SNHLY, CDR2 FYNNEI. DNA of the CDR3: TGTGCCAGCAGTGAAGCGCTGGGAGCTCAGCCCCAGCATTTT. Translating it yields CASSEALGAQPQHF. Supplemented by reference TRBV2 and TRBJ1-5, the full variable domain reads EPEVTQTPSHQVTQMGQEVILRCVPISNHLYFYWYRQILGQKVEFLVSFYNNEISEKSEIFDDQFSVERPDGSNFTLKIRSTKLEDSAMYFCASSEALGAQPQHFGDGTRLSIL.

The rearrangement links TRBV7-2 to TRBJ2-3, with 13 bases identical to TRBD2. The junction had 6 bases not matched to a gene; V was cut back by 3 bases and J by 9 bases. Per the germline V gene, CDR1 is SGHTA and CDR2 is FQGNSA. There are 15 residues in the CDR3. Written as DNA, the CDR3 is TGTGCCAGCAGCTTTTGGACTAGCGGGGGCCAAACGCAGTATTTT. Residues: CASSFWTSGGQTQYF.

This chain links TRBV27 with TRBJ1-6; TRBD1 agrees at 9 bases. The CDR3 sequence is 19 residues long. Germline CDR1 MNHEY, CDR2 SMNVEV (reference sequence). The trim removed 3 bases at V and 2 bases at J, leaving 11 bases unmatched. CDR3 protein: CASSFLTGTGIPYNSPLHF. In nucleotides, the CDR3 is TGTGCCAGCAGTTTCCTCACCGGGACAGGGATTCCCTATAATTCACCCCTCCACTTT.

The chain carries TRBV6-4 and TRBJ1-2; D is ambiguous. The CDR3 loop spans 9 amino acids. The germline gives CDR1 MRHNA, CDR2 SNTAGT. CDR3 loop: CVEGYGYTF. The CDR3 DNA follows: TGTGTCGAGGGCTATGGCTACACCTTC.

This clone was recorded once. The chain is built from TRBV28 and TRBJ2-1; 7 bases map to TRBD2. CDR1 is MDHEN, CDR2 SYDVKM, per germline. The length of the CDR3 is 17 residues. Trimming at V came to 8 bases and at J to 7 bases, leaving 20 bases not matched to a gene. The CDR3 is CASQSPLLREGGNEQFF. The CDR3, as DNA: TGTGCCAGCCAATCACCCCTCCTCAGGGAGGGAGGGAATGAGCAGTTCTTC. Supplemented by reference TRBV28 and TRBJ2-1, the full variable domain reads DVKVTQSSRYLVKRTGEKVFLECVQDMDHENMFWYRQDPGLGLRLIYFSYDVKMKEKGDIPEGYSVSREKKERFSLILESASTNQTSMYLCASQSPLLREGGNEQFFGPGTRLTVL.

In this sample, this clone turned up a few times. The chain couples TRBV20-1 to TRBJ2-2; D unresolved. CDR3 length: 11 residues. V lost 3 bases, J lost 8 bases, and 7 bases lay in between. Germline V gene data show CDR1 as DFQATT and CDR2 as SNEGSKA (reference sequence). The CDR3 loop is CSARKRGELFF. The CDR3 DNA is TGCAGTGCTAGGAAACGGGGGGAGCTGTTTTTT.

The chain uses TRBV9 and TRBJ1-4, with no clear D. Germline V gene lookup returns CDR1 SGDLS and CDR2 YYNGEE. The V end was cut by 2 bases, the J end by 3 bases, with 8 bases between. The CDR3 covers 14 residues. The CDR3 DNA sequence: TGTGCCAGCAGCGTGAATACAGCTAATGAAAAACTGTTTTTT. Its translation is CASSVNTANEKLFF.

The rearrangement joins TRBV7-8 to TRBJ1-4; tentatively, D is TRBD1 (6 bases). The germline CDR1 and CDR2 sequences are SGHVS and FQNEAQ. This CDR3 region has 16 residues. The ends were cut back, 7 bases at V and 3 bases at J, with 18 bases in the middle. In DNA form, the CDR3 reads TGTGCCAGCACCTCTCGCCCAGGACAGTCTAATGAAAAACTGTTTTTT. Its translation is CASTSRPGQSNEKLFF.

The chain links TRBV15 to TRBJ2-2, with a possible D match to TRBD1 (5 bases). V was trimmed by 5 bases and J by 5 bases, leaving 12 bases between them. The CDR3 consists of 14 residues. Germline-derived CDR1 and CDR2 are LNHNV and YYDKDF (reference sequence). CDR3 region: CATSRQKITGELFF. CDR3 sequence (DNA): TGTGCCACCAGCCGACAGAAAATAACCGGGGAGCTGTTTTTT.